This TCR beta chain was identified during a study of shared clonotypes between healthy human individuals. CDR1 is MNHNY and CDR2 is SVGAGI in the germline V gene (reference sequence). Trimming took off 6 bases at V and 4 bases at J, with 12 bases between the two ends. This CDR3 has 14 amino acids. The table lists this clone with a few counts. Produced via immunoSEQ multiplex PCR; TCRdb's table is partial and in-frame only. In the table there are 2.5 million or so clones, more than 90% of which are singletons. This receptor was identified in a man aged 18-30 years in good health. What was sequenced was naive CD4+ T cells sorted from blood. Subset meaning: CD45RA+ positively selected. V is TRBV6-6 and J is TRBJ1-4, with D unclear. CDR3 in DNA: TGTGCCAGCAGCCAGTGGGCCGGTAATGAAAAACTGTTTTTT. It encodes CASSQWAGNEKLFF.